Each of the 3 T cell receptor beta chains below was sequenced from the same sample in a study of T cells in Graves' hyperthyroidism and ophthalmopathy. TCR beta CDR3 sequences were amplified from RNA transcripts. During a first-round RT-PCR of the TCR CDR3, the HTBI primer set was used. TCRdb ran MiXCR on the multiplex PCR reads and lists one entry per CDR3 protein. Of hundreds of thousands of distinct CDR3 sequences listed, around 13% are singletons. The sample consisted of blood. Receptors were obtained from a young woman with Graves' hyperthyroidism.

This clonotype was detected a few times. The CDR3 bases are TGTGCCAGCAGAGCGACAGGGGACAGCAATCAGCCCCAGCATTTT. Protein: CASRATGDSNQPQHF. The chain carries TRBV28 and TRBJ1-5; the match to TRBD1 covers 8 bases. Germline V gene data show CDR1 as MDHEN and CDR2 as SYDVKM. CDR3 length: 15 residues. V trimming: 6 bases; J trimming: 1 base; junction bases outside the gene matches: 5.

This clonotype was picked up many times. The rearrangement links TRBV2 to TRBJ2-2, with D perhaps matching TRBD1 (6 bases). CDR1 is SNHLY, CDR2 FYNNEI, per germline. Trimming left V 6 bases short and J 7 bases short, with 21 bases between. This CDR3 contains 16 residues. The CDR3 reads CASSDLSRGWHGELFF. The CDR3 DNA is TGTGCCAGCAGCGACTTGAGCAGGGGTTGGCACGGGGAGCTGTTTTTT.

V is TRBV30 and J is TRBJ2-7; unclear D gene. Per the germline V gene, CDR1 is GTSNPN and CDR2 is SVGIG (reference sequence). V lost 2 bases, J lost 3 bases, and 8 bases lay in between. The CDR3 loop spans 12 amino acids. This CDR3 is CAWSYQDYEQYF. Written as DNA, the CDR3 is TGTGCCTGGAGTTATCAAGACTACGAGCAGTACTTC.